This TCR beta chain was identified in a study of cytomegalovirus exposure and HLA in healthy donors. This CDR3 contains 14 residues. Per the germline V gene, CDR1 is LNHDA and CDR2 is SQIVND (reference sequence). The germline V and J ends were trimmed by 3 bases and 4 bases, with 12 bases remaining between them. Findings and limits, study-wide: Beyond CMV serostatus, there was no information to go on about immune exposure. Some TCR beta chains (roughly 160 of them) were listed as cytomegalovirus-associated. Previously analyzed data showed that most TCR beta V segments were productive at a frequency of about 87% or about 30%.

The primer mix had 60 Vbeta and 13 Jbeta primers. Authors' processing steps: In a later analysis, of 80 million or so unique beta chains, roughly 9.9 million appeared in at least two donors. Libraries were prepared by immunoSEQ multiplex PCR; TCRdb keeps only in-frame clonotypes and omits some of them. The V and J calls and clone size were taken over from that table, and D and trimming were inferred from the DNA. The top ten hold around 4.2% of the sample, which has around 120,000 clones, about 86% seen once. Of note for this clone: The antigen remains unidentified.

This chain connects TRBV19 to TRBJ1-1; maybe TRBD1 (5 bases). This receptor was identified in a woman between 25 and 40 years old in good health and CMV-seronegative. The sequenced sample consisted of PBMCs. The CDR3 DNA is TGTGCCAGTAGTATTGGGGGGGGTGGCACTGAAGCTTTCTTT. Translating gives CASSIGGGGTEAFF.